The subject of this entry is one TCR beta chain. The target antigen is unknown. A sample-barcoded 5' primer and a J-beta primer mix were used in a second PCR of roughly 7 to 12 cycles. Each cDNA molecule, via a template-switch adaptor with 12 random nucleotides, was tagged. TCRdb reprocessed the 5' RACE reads via MiXCR and lists one record per CDR3 protein. The sample includes under 850,000 distinct CDR3 sequences, 30% to 45% of them seen just once. The data derive from a study of blood T cells in healthy people across ages. Findings and caveats of the study: Long-lived donors carried more naive CD4+ cells and greater diversity than aged donors.

Peripheral blood was drawn, approximately 10 milliliters per donor. Sample: blood. The clonotype was recovered from a man between 18 and 29 years old in good health.

The DNA for the CDR3 is TGTGCCAGCAGCTTCACCGGCGGGGGACCCTACGAGCAGTACTTC. Residues: CASSFTGGGPYEQYF. The chain carries TRBV13 and TRBJ2-4; 7 bases map to TRBD2. The J call may be wrong; the DNA end is better matched by TRBJ2-7. The CDR3 contains 15 residues. Germline-derived CDR1 and CDR2 are PRHDT and FYEKMQ (reference sequence).